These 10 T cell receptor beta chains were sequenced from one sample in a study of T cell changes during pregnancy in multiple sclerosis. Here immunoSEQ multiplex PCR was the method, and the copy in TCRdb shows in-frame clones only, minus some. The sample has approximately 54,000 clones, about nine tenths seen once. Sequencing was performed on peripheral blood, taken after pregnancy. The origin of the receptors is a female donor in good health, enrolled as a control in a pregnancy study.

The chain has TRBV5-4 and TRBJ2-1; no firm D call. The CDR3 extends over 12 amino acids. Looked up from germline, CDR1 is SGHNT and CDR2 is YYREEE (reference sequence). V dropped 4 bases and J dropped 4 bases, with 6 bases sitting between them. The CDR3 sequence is CASSLLYNEQFF. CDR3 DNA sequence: TGTGCCAGCAGCCTTCTGTACAATGAGCAGTTCTTC. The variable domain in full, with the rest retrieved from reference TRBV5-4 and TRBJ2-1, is ETGVTQSPTHLIKTRGQQVTLRCSSQSGHNTVSWYQQALGQGPQFIFQYYREEENGRGNFPPRFSGLQFPNYSSELNVNALELDDSALYLCASSLLYNEQFFGPGTRLTVL.

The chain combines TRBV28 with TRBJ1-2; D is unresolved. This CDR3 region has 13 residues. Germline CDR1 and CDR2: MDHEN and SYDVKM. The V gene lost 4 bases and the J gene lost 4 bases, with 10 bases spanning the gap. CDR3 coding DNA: TGTGCCAGCAGTTCAACAACTACCTATGGCTACACCTTC. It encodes CASSSTTTYGYTF.

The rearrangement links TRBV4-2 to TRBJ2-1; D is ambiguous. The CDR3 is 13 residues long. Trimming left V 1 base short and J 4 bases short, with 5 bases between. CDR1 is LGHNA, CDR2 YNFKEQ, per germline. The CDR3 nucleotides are TGTGCCAGCAGCCAAGGACTTTACAATGAGCAGTTCTTC. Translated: CASSQGLYNEQFF.

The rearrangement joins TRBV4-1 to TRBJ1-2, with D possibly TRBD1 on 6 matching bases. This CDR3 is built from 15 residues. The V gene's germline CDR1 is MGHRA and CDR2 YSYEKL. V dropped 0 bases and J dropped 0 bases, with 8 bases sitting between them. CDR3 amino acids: CASSQETGPNYGYTF. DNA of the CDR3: TGCGCCAGCAGCCAAGAGACAGGACCTAACTATGGCTACACCTTC.

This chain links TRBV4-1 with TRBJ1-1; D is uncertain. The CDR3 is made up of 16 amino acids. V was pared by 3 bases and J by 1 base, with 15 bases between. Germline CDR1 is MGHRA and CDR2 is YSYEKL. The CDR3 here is CASSQIAMGRNTEAFF. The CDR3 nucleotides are TGCGCCAGCAGCCAGATTGCAATGGGGAGGAACACTGAAGCTTTCTTT.

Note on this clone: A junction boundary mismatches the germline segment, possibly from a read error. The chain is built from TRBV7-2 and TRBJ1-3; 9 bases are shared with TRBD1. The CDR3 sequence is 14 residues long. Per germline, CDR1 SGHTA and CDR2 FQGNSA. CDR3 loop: CASSPQGQGKTIYF. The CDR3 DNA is TGTGCCAGCAGCCCCCAGGGACAGGGAAAGACCATATATTTT.

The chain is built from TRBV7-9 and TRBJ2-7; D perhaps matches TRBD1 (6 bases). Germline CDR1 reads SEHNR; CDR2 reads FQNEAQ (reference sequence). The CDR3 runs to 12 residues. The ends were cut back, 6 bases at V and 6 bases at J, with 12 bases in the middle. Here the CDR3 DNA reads TGTGCCAGCAGGCATGGGGACACCGAGCAGTACTTC. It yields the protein CASRHGDTEQYF.

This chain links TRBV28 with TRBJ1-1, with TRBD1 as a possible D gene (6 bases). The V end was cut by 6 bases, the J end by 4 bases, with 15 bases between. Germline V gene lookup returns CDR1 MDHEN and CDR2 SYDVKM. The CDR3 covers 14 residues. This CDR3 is CASSRQGIGTEAFF. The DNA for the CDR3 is TGTGCCAGCAGCCGCCAGGGGATTGGCACTGAAGCTTTCTTT.

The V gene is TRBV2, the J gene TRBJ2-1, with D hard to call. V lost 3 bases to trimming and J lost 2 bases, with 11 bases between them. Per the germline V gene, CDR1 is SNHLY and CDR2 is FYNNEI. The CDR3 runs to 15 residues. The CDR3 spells CASSDARGPYNEQFF. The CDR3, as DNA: TGTGCCAGCAGTGACGCTAGAGGTCCCTACAATGAGCAGTTCTTC.

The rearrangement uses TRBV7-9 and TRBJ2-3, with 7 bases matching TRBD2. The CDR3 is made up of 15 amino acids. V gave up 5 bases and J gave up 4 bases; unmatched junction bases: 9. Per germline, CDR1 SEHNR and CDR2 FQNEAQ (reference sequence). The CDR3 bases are TGTGCCAGCAGCAAAGGTAGCACTAGCGCAGATACGCAGTATTTT. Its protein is CASSKGSTSADTQYF.